The entry that follows covers one TCR beta chain sequence. There is no known antigen for this receptor. The record has no base qualities; no much larger clone is one base away. Other DNA sequences from this sample encode an identical CDR3 as well. TCRbeta CDR3 regions were amplified from genomic DNA by means of the immunoSEQ Assay, a bias-controlled multiplex PCR. In the paper's pipeline: The number of nucleated cells in each sample was estimated by amplification of reference gene primers within the assay. Sequence reads were collapsed and filtered to measure the absolute abundance of every unique TCRbeta CDR3 rearrangement. For each sample, productive Simpson clonality was calculated as the square root of Simpson's diversity index over productive rearrangements. TCRdb re-hosts the immuneACCESS table, in-frame sequences only. Its copies lack some clones; in the studies checked, an unresolved V gene accounts for under half of them, and the cause for the rest is not known. Clonal size and the V and J genes are those of that table, whereas D and trimming came from the DNA. This sample holds about 310,000 clones; under 90% were observed only once. Roughly a tenth of the sample belongs to the ten largest clones.

The sample comes from a study of blood T cell repertoires in COVID-19 (dated by TCRdb to between 2020 and 2021). For the wider study: Samples covering the acute and convalescent phases of COVID-19 were provided by collaborators in the United States, Italy and Spain. The material from the prospective study consisted of cDNA or gDNA derived from T cells, B-cell-depleted T cells, or PBMCs. The dataset comprised deeply sampled blood TCRbeta repertoires from subjects exposed to, actively infected with, or recovered from COVID-19. The repertoires were released in a freely available public database intended as a resource for research on the immune response to SARS-CoV-2. The samples were drawn from two sources: the first 160 participants of the ongoing ImmuneRACE study, and 1,200 or so subjects contributed by 6 global collaborators. Sample metadata almost always included a de-identified subject ID, COVID-19 status, age in years and sex. Where available, HLA class I and class II types were obtained from metadata supplied by the sample provider rather than from assay-based typing. The investigation overall reported the following: How much clinical and demographic metadata was included differed by source and by participant, and the metadata was provided uncurated.

Enrolling through a virtual design, the prospective study's participants ranged in age from roughly 18 to 95 years and lived across roughly 23 United States geographic areas. In the prospective study, participants were assigned to cohorts based on the clinical history participants reported in a screening survey and a study questionnaire. For ImmuneRACE Cohort 3, a participant was defined as recovered based on two consecutive negative NP/OP PCR tests, clearance by a healthcare professional, or resolution of symptoms. In the prospective study, mobile phlebotomists collected whole blood, serum and a nasopharyngeal or oropharyngeal swab from each participant. Participants in the prospective study had the option to provide additional blood draws and questionnaires over a roughly two-month period. Blood samples from the prospective study were shipped frozen or at room temperature prior to DNA extraction.

The germline V gene encodes CDR1 SGHRS and CDR2 YFSETQ. The CDR3 contains 14 residues, cysteine and phenylalanine counted. Of all the DNA, just the CDR3 is kept, 42 bases in frame from base 1. V lost 3 bases and J lost 8 bases, and the count of bases not matched to a germline gene is 3. The sequence derives from a woman aged 30 to 39 who had recovered from COVID-19. Rearrangement joined TRBV5-1 to TRBJ2-1, with 12 bases aligning to TRBD2. Sequenced sample: PBMCs or T cells enriched from blood (not recorded which). The DNA sequence is TGCGCCAGCAGCTCACTAGCGGGAGGCGATGAGCAGTTCTTC. Translated, it gives CASSSLAGGDEQFF.